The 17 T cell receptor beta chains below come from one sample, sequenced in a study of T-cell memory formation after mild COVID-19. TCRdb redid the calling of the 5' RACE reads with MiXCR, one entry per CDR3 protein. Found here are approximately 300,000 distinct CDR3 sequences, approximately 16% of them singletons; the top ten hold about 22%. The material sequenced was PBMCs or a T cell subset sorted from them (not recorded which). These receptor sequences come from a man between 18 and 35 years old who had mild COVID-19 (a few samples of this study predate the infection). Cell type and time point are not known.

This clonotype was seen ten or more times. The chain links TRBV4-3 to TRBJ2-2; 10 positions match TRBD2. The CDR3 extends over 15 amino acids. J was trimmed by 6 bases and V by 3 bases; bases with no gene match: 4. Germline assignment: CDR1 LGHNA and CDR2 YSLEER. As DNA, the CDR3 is TGCGCCAGCAGCCAGACGAGCGGGGGGGCCGGGGAGCTGTTTTTT. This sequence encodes CASSQTSGGAGELFF.

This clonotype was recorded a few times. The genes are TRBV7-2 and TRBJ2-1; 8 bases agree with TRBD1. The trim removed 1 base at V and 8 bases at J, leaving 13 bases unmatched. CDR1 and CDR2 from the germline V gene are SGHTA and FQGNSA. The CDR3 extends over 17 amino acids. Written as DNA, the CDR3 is TGTGCCAGCAGCTTAGTAGCAGGGGGCGCGGGTGTTGATGAGCAGTTCTTC. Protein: CASSLVAGGAGVDEQFF.

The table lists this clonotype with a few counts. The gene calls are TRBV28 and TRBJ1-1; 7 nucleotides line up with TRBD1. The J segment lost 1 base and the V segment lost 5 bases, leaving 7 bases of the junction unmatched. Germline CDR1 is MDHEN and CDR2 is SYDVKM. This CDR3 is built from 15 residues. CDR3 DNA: TGTGCCAGCAGTCCTAGGGGACAGCCGAACACTGAAGCTTTCTTT. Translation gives CASSPRGQPNTEAFF.

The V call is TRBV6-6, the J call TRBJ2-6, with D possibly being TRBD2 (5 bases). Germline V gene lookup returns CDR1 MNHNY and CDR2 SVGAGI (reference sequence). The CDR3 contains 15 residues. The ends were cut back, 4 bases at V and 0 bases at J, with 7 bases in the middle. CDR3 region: CASSSRDSGANVLTF. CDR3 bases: TGTGCCAGCAGTTCCCGGGACTCTGGGGCCAACGTCCTGACTTTC.

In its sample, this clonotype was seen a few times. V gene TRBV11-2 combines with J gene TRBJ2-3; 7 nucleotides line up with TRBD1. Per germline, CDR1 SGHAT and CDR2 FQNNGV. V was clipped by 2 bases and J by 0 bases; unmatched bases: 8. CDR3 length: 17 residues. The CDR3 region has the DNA TGTGCCAGCAGCTTATTTGGACAGGTCCCTAGCACAGATACGCAGTATTTT. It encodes CASSLFGQVPSTDTQYF.

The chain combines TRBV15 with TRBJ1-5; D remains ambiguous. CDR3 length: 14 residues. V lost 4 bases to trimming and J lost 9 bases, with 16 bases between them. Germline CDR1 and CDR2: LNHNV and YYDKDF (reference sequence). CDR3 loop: CATSTGRSPRPQHF. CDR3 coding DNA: TGTGCCACCAGCACAGGCCGGAGCCCAAGGCCCCAGCATTTT. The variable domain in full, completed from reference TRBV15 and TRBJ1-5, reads DAMVIQNPRYQVTQFGKPVTLSCSQTLNHNVMYWYQQKSSQAPKLLFHYYDKDFNNEADTPDNFQSRRPNTSFCFLDIRSPGLGDTAMYLCATSTGRSPRPQHFGDGTRLSIL.

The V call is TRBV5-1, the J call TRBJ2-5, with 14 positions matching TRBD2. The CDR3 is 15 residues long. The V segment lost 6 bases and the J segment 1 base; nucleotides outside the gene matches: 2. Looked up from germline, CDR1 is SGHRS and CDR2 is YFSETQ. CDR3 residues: CASTGTSGSQETQYF. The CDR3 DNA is TGCGCCAGCACCGGGACTAGCGGGAGCCAAGAGACCCAGTACTTC.

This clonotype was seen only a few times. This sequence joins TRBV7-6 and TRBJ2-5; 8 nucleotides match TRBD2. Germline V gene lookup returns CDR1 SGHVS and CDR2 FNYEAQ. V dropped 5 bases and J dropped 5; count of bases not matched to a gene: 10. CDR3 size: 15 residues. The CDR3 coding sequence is TGTGCCAGCAGCCGCCTCGGGGGGGCCTGGGAGACCCAGTACTTC. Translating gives CASSRLGGAWETQYF.

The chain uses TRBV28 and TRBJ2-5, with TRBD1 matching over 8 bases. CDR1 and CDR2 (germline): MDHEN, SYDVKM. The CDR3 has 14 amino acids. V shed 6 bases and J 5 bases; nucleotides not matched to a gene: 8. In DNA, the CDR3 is TGTGCCAGCAGGGATGGACAGGGTTACGAGACCCAGTACTTC. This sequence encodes CASRDGQGYETQYF. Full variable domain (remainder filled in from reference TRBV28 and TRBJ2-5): DVKVTQSSRYLVKRTGEKVFLECVQDMDHENMFWYRQDPGLGLRLIYFSYDVKMKEKGDIPEGYSVSREKKERFSLILESASTNQTSMYLCASRDGQGYETQYFGPGTRLLVL.

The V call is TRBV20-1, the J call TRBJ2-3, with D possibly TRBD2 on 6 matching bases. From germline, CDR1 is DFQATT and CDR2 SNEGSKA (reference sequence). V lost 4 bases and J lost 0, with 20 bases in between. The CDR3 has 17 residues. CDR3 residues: CSANTGEVLTSTDTQYF. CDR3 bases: TGCAGTGCTAACACGGGGGAGGTATTAACTAGCACAGATACGCAGTATTTT.

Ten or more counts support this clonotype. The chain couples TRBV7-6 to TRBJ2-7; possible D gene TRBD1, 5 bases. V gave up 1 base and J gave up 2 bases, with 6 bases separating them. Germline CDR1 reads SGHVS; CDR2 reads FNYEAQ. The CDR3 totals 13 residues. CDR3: CASSLETAYEQYF. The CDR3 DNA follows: TGTGCCAGCAGCTTAGAGACAGCCTACGAGCAGTACTTC.

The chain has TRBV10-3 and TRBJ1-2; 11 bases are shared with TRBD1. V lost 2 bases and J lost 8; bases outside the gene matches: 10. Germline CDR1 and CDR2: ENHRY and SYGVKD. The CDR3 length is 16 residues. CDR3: CAISEAPGQGARGYTF. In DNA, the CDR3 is TGTGCCATCAGTGAGGCGCCCGGACAGGGGGCGAGAGGCTACACCTTC.

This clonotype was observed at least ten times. The CDR3 here is CASSQVGAGDTQYF. The CDR3 nucleotides read TGCGCCAGCAGCCAAGTCGGAGCGGGGGATACGCAGTATTTT. This chain links TRBV4-1 with TRBJ2-3; 7 positions agree with TRBD2. Germline CDR1 and CDR2: MGHRA and YSYEKL. Trimming cost V 1 base and J 6 bases; bases outside gene matches: 4. The CDR3 contains 14 residues.

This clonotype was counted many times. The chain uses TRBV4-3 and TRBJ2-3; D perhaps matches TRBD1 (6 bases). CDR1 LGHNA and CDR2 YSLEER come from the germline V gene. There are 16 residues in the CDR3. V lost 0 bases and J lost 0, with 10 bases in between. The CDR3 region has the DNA TGCGCCAGCAGCCAAGATATCAGGGGTAGCACAGATACGCAGTATTTT. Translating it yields CASSQDIRGSTDTQYF.

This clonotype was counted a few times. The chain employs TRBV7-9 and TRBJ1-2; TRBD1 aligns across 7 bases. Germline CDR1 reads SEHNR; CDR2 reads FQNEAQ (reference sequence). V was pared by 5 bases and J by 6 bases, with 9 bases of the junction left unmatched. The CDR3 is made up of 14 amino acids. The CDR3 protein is CASSHNDRAHGYTF. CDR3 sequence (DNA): TGTGCCAGCAGCCATAATGACAGGGCCCATGGCTACACCTTC.

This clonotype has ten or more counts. The chain's CDR3 is CASSSISGGGETQYF. The DNA for the CDR3 is TGTGCCAGCAGCTCCATTAGCGGGGGCGGGGAGACCCAGTACTTC. V and J are TRBV11-2 and TRBJ2-5, with 9 bases fitting TRBD2. J was trimmed by 5 bases and V by 4 bases; bases with no gene match: 8. Germline V gene lookup returns CDR1 SGHAT and CDR2 FQNNGV. The CDR3 extends over 15 amino acids.

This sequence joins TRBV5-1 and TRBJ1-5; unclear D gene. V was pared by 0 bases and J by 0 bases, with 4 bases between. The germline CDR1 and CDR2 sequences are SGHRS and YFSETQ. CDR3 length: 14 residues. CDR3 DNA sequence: TGCGCCAGCAGCTTGGCGGATAGCAATCAGCCCCAGCATTTT. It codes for CASSLADSNQPQHF. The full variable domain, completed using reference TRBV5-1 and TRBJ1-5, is KAGVTQTPRYLIKTRGQQVTLSCSPISGHRSVSWYQQTPGQGLQFLFEYFSETQRNKGNFPGRFSGRQFSNSRSEMNVSTLELGDSALYLCASSLADSNQPQHFGDGTRLSIL.